This TCR beta chain was found in a study of blood T cells in healthy people across ages. The total RNA that was extracted per sample amounted to at least 5.5 micrograms. This clonotype was counted between two and nine times. The CDR3 loop spans 16 amino acids. Germline assignment: CDR1 SEHNR and CDR2 FQNEAQ (reference sequence). A second PCR of 7 to 11 cycles used a sample-barcoded 5' primer and a J-beta primer mix. TCRdb reprocessed the 5' RACE reads with MiXCR, giving one entry per CDR3 protein. Of a few hundred thousand distinct CDR3 sequences in the sample, 27% were seen once. The V call is TRBV7-9, the J call TRBJ2-5, with 12 bases lining up with TRBD1. With the DNA end fitting TRBJ2-1 better, the J assignment may be wrong. The sample comprised blood. The TCR originated in a woman in her 70s in good health. This CDR3 is CASRTLGQGAQNEQFF. CDR3 in DNA: TGTGCCAGCAGGACTTTGGGACAGGGGGCGCAGAATGAGCAGTTCTTC.